Each of the 3 T cell receptor beta chains below was sequenced from the same sample in a study of early T cells in non-severe SARS-CoV-2 infection. TCRdb reprocessed the 5' RACE reads with MiXCR, giving one entry per CDR3 protein. The data hold under 85,000 distinct CDR3 sequences, with 10% to 15% observed a single time. The sample was whole blood. The origin of the receptors is an adult who was a healthcare worker with PCR-confirmed SARS-CoV-2 infection or an uninfected control (not recorded which).

This clonotype has a handful of counts. The chain links TRBV19 to TRBJ2-2; tentatively, D is TRBD1 (6 bases). Trimming removed 6 bases at V and 0 bases at J, with 11 bases between. CDR3 length: 15 residues. Germline CDR1 is LNHDA and CDR2 is SQIVND (reference sequence). CDR3 DNA: TGTGCCAGTAGCCCTGGACAGACGAACACCGGGGAGCTGTTTTTT. It yields the protein CASSPGQTNTGELFF.

This clonotype was observed many times. This sequence joins TRBV5-1 and TRBJ2-7, with 8 bases that match TRBD1. This CDR3 comprises 16 residues. CDR1 and CDR2 (germline): SGHRS, YFSETQ. V shed 3 bases and J 7 bases; nucleotides not matched to a gene: 15. The CDR3 protein is CASSSLTGQGGAEQYF. CDR3 DNA sequence: TGCGCCAGCAGCTCGCTAACCGGACAGGGTGGTGCGGAGCAGTACTTC. The whole variable domain, filled in from reference TRBV5-1 and TRBJ2-7, reads KAGVTQTPRYLIKTRGQQVTLSCSPISGHRSVSWYQQTPGQGLQFLFEYFSETQRNKGNFPGRFSGRQFSNSRSEMNVSTLELGDSALYLCASSSLTGQGGAEQYFGPGTRLTVT.

Many counts were recorded for this clonotype. This chain uses TRBV5-1 with TRBJ1-4, with 8 bases identical to TRBD1. There are 17 residues in the CDR3. CDR1 is SGHRS and CDR2 is YFSETQ in the germline V gene. The J segment lost 7 bases and the V segment lost 1 base, leaving 12 bases of the junction unmatched. The CDR3 region is CASSLPRTQGASEKLFF. In DNA form, the CDR3 reads TGCGCCAGCAGCTTGCCGCGGACTCAGGGGGCTAGTGAAAAACTGTTTTTT.